This is a list of T cell receptor beta chains from one sample in a study of blood T cell repertoires in COVID-19. Sequencing used immunoSEQ multiplex PCR; TCRdb keeps in-frame clones, though not all of them. Of approximately 92,000 clones listed, about 83% are singletons. Material: peripheral blood. The receptors shown here come from an older man with active or convalescent COVID-19. CDR3s include the opening cysteine and the closing phenylalanine or tryptophan. A D gene is named only where the DNA matches it firmly. Size tells how often a clone was seen (once, few, many) or the class of an expanded clone, and some rows leave it out.

D	V	size	J	CDR3	DNA
TRBD2	TRBV5-1	-	TRBJ2-5	CASSLDPAGGQETQYF	TGCGCCAGCAGCTTGGATCCAGCGGGGGGCCAAGAGACCCAGTACTTC
-	TRBV5-8	-	TRBJ1-6	CASSLDLGDSPLHF	TGTGCCAGCAGCTTGGACCTAGGGGATTCACCCCTCCACTTT
TRBD1	TRBV5-4	-	TRBJ1-2	CASRNTGGAVGNYGYTF	TGTGCCAGCAGAAATACAGGGGGCGCAGTTGGTAACTATGGCTACACCTTC
-	TRBV2	-	TRBJ1-5	CASTRQGTQPQHF	TGTGCCAGCACTCGGCAGGGGACTCAGCCCCAGCATTTT
-	TRBV7-8	few	TRBJ1-5	CASSSGQPNQPQHF	TGTGCCAGCAGCTCCGGACAGCCCAATCAGCCCCAGCATTTT
TRBD1	TRBV5-1	-	TRBJ1-2	CASSFDGDRYYGYTF	TGCGCCAGCAGCTTTGATGGGGACAGGTACTATGGCTACACCTTC
-	TRBV5-6	-	TRBJ1-6	CASGQGALESPLHF	TGTGCCAGCGGTCAGGGTGCCCTAGAGTCACCCCTCCACTTT
-	TRBV7-8	-	TRBJ2-2	CASSLVAGGELFF	TGTGCCAGCAGCTTAGTGGCAGGCGGGGAGCTGTTTTTT
-	TRBV6-4	-	TRBJ1-1	CASRVTGANTEAFF	TGTGCCAGCAGGGTGACAGGAGCGAACACTGAAGCTTTCTTT
-	TRBV7-2	-	TRBJ2-1	CASSGEYINEQFF	TGTGCCAGCAGCGGGGAGTATATCAATGAGCAGTTCTTC
-	TRBV28	-	TRBJ1-4	CASSFGSATNEKLFF	TGTGCCAGCAGTTTCGGCAGCGCAACTAATGAAAAACTGTTTTTT
-	TRBV9	-	TRBJ1-2	CASSVGSWSPSDGYTF	TGTGCCAGCAGCGTAGGATCATGGTCCCCAAGCGATGGCTACACCTTC
TRBD2	TRBV9	-	TRBJ2-3	CASSTSGSTDTQYF	TGTGCCAGCAGCACTAGCGGGAGCACAGATACGCAGTATTTT
-	TRBV7-9	-	TRBJ2-1	CASSSRGWNEQFF	TGTGCCAGCAGCTCTCGGGGGTGGAATGAGCAGTTCTTC
-	TRBV2	-	TRBJ1-6	CASKSSGGGSPLHF	TGTGCCAGCAAGAGCTCGGGGGGAGGGTCACCCCTCCACTTT
-	TRBV29-1	-	TRBJ1-1	CSGSRGFSTEAFF	TGCAGCGGATCCAGGGGATTCTCCACTGAAGCTTTCTTT
TRBD1	TRBV19	-	TRBJ1-5	CASSSGTVSNQPQHF	TGTGCCAGTAGCTCCGGGACAGTCAGCAATCAGCCCCAGCATTTT
-	TRBV6-5	-	TRBJ1-2	CASSYSGRGTLGYTF	TGTGCCAGCAGTTACTCGGGCAGGGGAACGTTGGGCTACACCTTC
-	TRBV19	-	TRBJ1-5	CASERGQPQHF	TGTGCCAGTGAAAGGGGACAGCCCCAGCATTTT
TRBD1	TRBV3-1/TRBV3-2	-	TRBJ1-4	CASSQWGTGDEKLFF	TGTGCCAGCAGCCAGTGGGGGACAGGGGATGAAAAACTGTTTTTT
TRBD1	TRBV7-2	-	TRBJ1-5	CASSRDGTGNQPQHF	TGTGCCAGCAGCCGCGATGGGACAGGGAATCAGCCCCAGCATTTT
-	TRBV19	-	TRBJ2-7	CASSIRQGPYEQYF	TGTGCCAGTAGTATCCGGCAGGGTCCCTACGAGCAGTACTTC
TRBD1	TRBV6-5	-	TRBJ2-7	CASRQGVYSYEQYF	TGTGCCAGCCGACAGGGGGTCTACTCCTACGAGCAGTACTTC
-	TRBV19	-	TRBJ1-1	CASNWANTEAFF	TGTGCCAGCAATTGGGCCAACACTGAAGCTTTCTTT
TRBD1	TRBV10-3	-	TRBJ1-1	CAISPGTVSTEAFF	TGTGCCATCAGTCCCGGGACAGTGAGCACTGAAGCTTTCTTT
-	TRBV28	-	TRBJ1-5	CASSLSSGYNQPQHF	TGTGCCAGCAGTTTATCATCAGGGTACAATCAGCCCCAGCATTTT
TRBD2	TRBV10-3	-	TRBJ2-2	CASGAGGLTGELFF	TGTGCCAGCGGAGCGGGGGGCCTTACCGGGGAGCTGTTTTTT
-	TRBV9	-	TRBJ1-6	CASSVSPVVSNSPLHF	TGTGCCAGCAGCGTATCTCCAGTCGTTTCGAATTCACCCCTCCACTTT
TRBD1	TRBV7-3	-	TRBJ2-1	CASSTGQGAFNEQFF	TGTGCCAGCAGCACCGGACAGGGGGCGTTTAATGAGCAGTTCTTC
TRBD1	TRBV5-4	-	TRBJ2-6	CASTPGQGLGANVLTF	TGTGCCAGCACCCCGGGACAGGGGTTAGGGGCCAACGTCCTGACTTTC
TRBD2	TRBV9	-	TRBJ2-3	CASSPSGVRDTQYF	TGTGCCAGCAGTCCTAGCGGGGTGAGGGATACGCAGTATTTT
-	TRBV7-9	-	TRBJ1-2	CASSSGGPSSNYGYTF	TGTGCCAGCAGTTCGGGGGGGCCGAGCTCGAACTATGGCTACACCTTC
TRBD1	TRBV6-6	-	TRBJ1-2	CASSRTGNGYTF	TGTGCCAGCAGTCGGACAGGGAATGGCTACACCTTC
TRBD2	TRBV6-1	-	TRBJ2-5	CASSAQRGAFQETQYF	TGTGCCAGCAGTGCTCAGCGGGGGGCCTTCCAAGAGACCCAGTACTTC
-	TRBV7-2	-	TRBJ1-5	CASSQGMRAQINQPQHF	TGTGCCAGCAGTCAGGGGATGCGAGCTCAGATCAATCAGCCCCAGCATTTT
-	TRBV19	-	TRBJ2-7	CATSPRGSYEQYF	TGTGCCACCTCCCCCAGGGGCAGCTACGAGCAGTACTTC
TRBD2	TRBV6-2/TRBV6-3	-	TRBJ2-3	CASSPWGSGGNTDTQYF	TGTGCCAGCAGCCCTTGGGGTAGCGGGGGAAACACAGATACGCAGTATTTT
-	TRBV7-3	-	TRBJ2-3	CASSLTRTSGDTQYF	TGTGCCAGCAGCTTAACTCGTACCTCGGGAGATACGCAGTATTTT
-	TRBV14	-	TRBJ1-1	CASSLLQGSTEAFF	TGTGCCAGCAGCCTTCTACAGGGATCCACTGAAGCTTTCTTT
TRBD1	TRBV7-9	-	TRBJ1-3	CASRTSGGTGGNTIYF	TGTGCCAGCAGAACCAGTGGCGGGACAGGAGGAAACACCATATATTTT
TRBD1	TRBV28	-	TRBJ1-6	CASSPLGTGLRTSPLHF	TGTGCCAGCAGTCCCCTTGGGACAGGGCTGAGGACTTCACCCCTCCACTTT
-	TRBV29-1	-	TRBJ2-3	CSVDGRGLTDTQYF	TGCAGCGTTGACGGGCGGGGGCTCACAGATACGCAGTATTTT
-	TRBV5-1	-	TRBJ2-7	CASSQDSGVYEQYF	TGCGCCAGCAGCCAGGACAGTGGGGTCTACGAGCAGTACTTC
-	TRBV6-6	-	TRBJ1-2	CASSYQSQGIDYGYTF	TGTGCCAGCAGTTACCAAAGTCAGGGGATAGACTATGGCTACACCTTC
TRBD2	TRBV3-1/TRBV3-2	once	TRBJ2-3	CASSPGTGRTDTQYF	TGTGCCAGCAGCCCTGGGACCGGGAGGACAGATACGCAGTATTTT
TRBD1	TRBV6-5	-	TRBJ1-1	CASRGTGRNTEAFF	TGTGCCAGCAGGGGGACAGGGCGGAACACTGAAGCTTTCTTT
-	TRBV30	-	TRBJ1-1	CAHGHIEAFF	TGTGCCCACGGACACATTGAAGCTTTCTTT
TRBD2	TRBV20-1	-	TRBJ2-7	CSASSPSGGFYEQYF	TGCAGTGCTAGTTCCCCTAGCGGGGGATTCTACGAGCAGTACTTC
-	TRBV29-1	-	TRBJ1-2	CSVEERGGIGYGYTF	TGCAGCGTTGAAGAAAGGGGGGGAATCGGCTATGGCTACACCTTC
-	TRBV5-5	-	TRBJ1-6	CASSHNGGGDSPLHF	TGTGCCAGCAGCCACAATGGAGGAGGAGATTCACCCCTCCACTTT